This entry lists 14 T cell receptor beta chains sequenced from one sample in a study of regulatory T cells in long-lasting Graves disease. The time point is: newly diagnosed GD, antithyroid drugs for less than 3 months. RNA extracted from PBMCs served as the sequencing template. Researchers made TCR beta libraries by using iRepertoire HTBI primers and running Arm-PCR on CDR3 regions. MiXCR, run by TCRdb on the multiplex PCR reads, gives a single entry per CDR3 protein. The top ten hold 14% of the sample, which has under 300,000 distinct CDR3 sequences, roughly 18% seen once. The same sample was also used in a study of T cells in Graves' hyperthyroidism and ophthalmopathy.

Sequenced material: peripheral blood mononuclear cells (PBMCs), taken at new diagnosis, from a patient treated with antithyroid drugs. Source of these receptors: a woman aged 25-40 years with Graves disease.

This clonotype was recorded many times. This chain connects TRBV2 to TRBJ2-2; D is unclear. Trimming shortened V by 6 bases and J by 6 bases, and 23 bases separated the two germline ends. This CDR3 spans 17 amino acids. Germline loops: CDR1 SNHLY, CDR2 FYNNEI. Here the CDR3 reads CASRQNLRAKSPGELFF. CDR3 bases: TGTGCCAGCAGGCAAAATTTACGGGCCAAGAGCCCCGGGGAGCTGTTTTTT.

This clonotype was seen at least ten times. The J gene is TRBJ2-2, the V gene TRBV11-1; TRBD2 is a possible D gene (5 bases). CDR1 is SGHAT, CDR2 FQDESV, per germline (reference sequence). V lost 4 bases and J 4 bases, leaving 13 bases between the germline ends. CDR3 size: 15 residues. The CDR3 nucleotides are TGTGCCAGCAGCTACCGGACCGCGGGCACCGGGGAGCTGTTTTTT. It is translated as CASSYRTAGTGELFF.

This clonotype was observed at least ten times. The CDR3 DNA follows: TGTGCCAGCAGCGTAGAAGGGACGGCTTCCTACGAGCAGTACTTC. Amino acids: CASSVEGTASYEQYF. V is TRBV9 and J is TRBJ2-7, with D perhaps given as TRBD1 or TRBD2 (5 bases each). Germline CDR1 is SGDLS and CDR2 is YYNGEE. V dropped 0 bases and J dropped 1 base, with 11 bases sitting between them. The CDR3 sequence is 15 residues long.

The chain has TRBV11-3 and TRBJ2-1; TRBD2 is a possible D gene (6 bases). The germline CDR1 and CDR2 sequences are SGHNT and YENEEA. The CDR3 totals 17 residues. V lost 7 bases and J lost 3, with 22 bases in between. CDR3 in amino acids: CASTGGSEGLYYNEQFF. The CDR3 coding sequence is TGTGCCAGCACCGGAGGGTCAGAAGGGTTATACTACAATGAGCAGTTCTTC.

The chain is built from TRBV20-1 and TRBJ2-3; 8 bases align to TRBD2. The CDR3 length is 13 residues. V shed 3 bases and J 5 bases; nucleotides not matched to a gene: 4. Germline CDR1 is DFQATT and CDR2 is SNEGSKA (reference sequence). CDR3 amino acids: CSASGGAEDTQYF. Written as DNA, the CDR3 is TGCAGTGCTAGCGGGGGGGCCGAAGATACGCAGTATTTT.

V and J are TRBV20-1 and TRBJ2-1; the D call may be TRBD1 or TRBD2 (5 bases each). Germline lookup yields CDR1 DFQATT and CDR2 SNEGSKA (reference sequence). Deletions cut 5 bases from V and 4 bases from J, with 12 bases between. The CDR3 extends over 13 amino acids. CDR3 nucleotide sequence: TGCAGTGCTCTCCGGGACCGATACAATGAGCAGTTCTTC. It encodes CSALRDRYNEQFF.

In its sample, this clonotype was seen many times. The V and J genes are TRBV4-1 and TRBJ1-2, with TRBD1 matching 9 bases. With 4 bases clipped from V and 7 bases from J, the junction kept 7 bases outside the gene matches. The CDR3 contains 14 residues. Germline values: CDR1 MGHRA, CDR2 YSYEKL. CDR3 region: CASSPDRGRAGYTF. The CDR3 DNA sequence: TGCGCCAGCAGCCCGGACAGGGGAAGGGCTGGCTACACCTTC.

This clonotype was detected ten times or more. The V gene is TRBV4-1, the J gene TRBJ1-1; D perhaps matches TRBD1 (5 bases). Germline CDR1 and CDR2: MGHRA and YSYEKL. With 0 bases removed from V and 1 base from J, the gap between germline ends came to 9 bases. CDR3 length equals 15 residues. DNA for the CDR3: TGCGCCAGCAGCCAAGATGTCAGGGCGAACACTGAAGCTTTCTTT. Protein product: CASSQDVRANTEAFF.

This clonotype occurred many times. This chain links TRBV7-9 with TRBJ2-7; D is uncertain. The V gene's germline CDR1 is SEHNR and CDR2 FQNEAQ (reference sequence). Trimming took off 5 bases at V and 0 bases at J, with 14 bases between the two ends. The CDR3 sequence is 15 residues long. DNA for the CDR3: TGTGCCAGCAGCCCATTACGCATAAGCTCCTACGAGCAGTACTTC. Translated, it gives CASSPLRISSYEQYF.

This clonotype was counted ten times or more. The V and J genes are TRBV27 and TRBJ1-1, with D tentatively TRBD1 (5 bases). V lost 5 bases and J 0 bases, leaving 13 bases between the germline ends. The CDR3 is 15 amino acids. CDR1 and CDR2 from the germline V gene are MNHEY and SMNVEV (reference sequence). DNA of the CDR3: TGTGCCAGCAGTCAAGGACACGTTTTGAACACTGAAGCTTTCTTT. It encodes CASSQGHVLNTEAFF.

This clonotype has ten or more counts. The DNA for the CDR3 is TGTGCCAGCAGTTACGTGTCAGTTGCCACTGAAGCTTTCTTT. It specifies CASSYVSVATEAFF. The V call is TRBV6-5, the J call TRBJ1-1, with D uncertain. This CDR3 has 14 residues. The ends were cut back, 2 bases at V and 4 bases at J, with 11 bases in the middle. The germline V gene has CDR1 MNHEY and CDR2 SVGAGI.

There are many counts of this clonotype. The chain has TRBV20-1 and TRBJ2-3, with 9 bases fitting TRBD2. V lost 6 bases to trimming and J lost 4 bases; unmatched junction nucleotides: 11. The CDR3 sequence is 15 residues long. Germline CDR1 reads DFQATT; CDR2 reads SNEGSKA (reference sequence). The CDR3 nucleotides read TGCAGTGCCCGCGGGGGGGCCAGTGGTGCAGATACGCAGTATTTT. This sequence encodes CSARGGASGADTQYF.

In its sample, this clonotype was seen many times. The chain combines TRBV7-9 with TRBJ1-1; D is unclear. V was pared by 1 base and J by 4 bases, with 10 bases between. The CDR3 is 14 amino acids. CDR1 is SEHNR and CDR2 is FQNEAQ in the germline V gene (reference sequence). CDR3 DNA sequence: TGTGCCAGCAGCTTAGATAATTTGAGCACTGAAGCTTTCTTT. Its translation is CASSLDNLSTEAFF.

This clonotype occurred many times. An end of the junction differs from the germline gene, which may be a read error. The chain uses TRBV3-1 and TRBJ2-5, with 11 bases identical to TRBD2. Germline V gene data show CDR1 as LGHDT and CDR2 as YNNKEL (reference sequence). This CDR3 spans 16 amino acids. In DNA, the CDR3 is TGCGCCAGCAGCCCTCTAGCGGGGGGACTCCAAGAGACCCAGTACTTC. This sequence encodes CASSPLAGGLQETQYF.